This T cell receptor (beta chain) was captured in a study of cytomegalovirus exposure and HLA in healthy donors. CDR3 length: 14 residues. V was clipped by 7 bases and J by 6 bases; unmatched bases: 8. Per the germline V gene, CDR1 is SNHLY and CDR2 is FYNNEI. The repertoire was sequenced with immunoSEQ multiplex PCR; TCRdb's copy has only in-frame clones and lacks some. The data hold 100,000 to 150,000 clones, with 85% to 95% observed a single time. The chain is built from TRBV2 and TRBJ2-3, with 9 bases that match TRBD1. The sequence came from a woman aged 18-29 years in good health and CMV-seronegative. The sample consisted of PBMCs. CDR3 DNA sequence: TGTGCCAGCAAACAGGGGGCTGCGGATGATACGCAGTATTTT. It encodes CASKQGAADDTQYF. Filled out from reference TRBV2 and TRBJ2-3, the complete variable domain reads EPEVTQTPSHQVTQMGQEVILRCVPISNHLYFYWYRQILGQKVEFLVSFYNNEISEKSEIFDDQFSVERPDGSNFTLKIRSTKLEDSAMYFCASKQGAADDTQYFGPGTRLTVL.